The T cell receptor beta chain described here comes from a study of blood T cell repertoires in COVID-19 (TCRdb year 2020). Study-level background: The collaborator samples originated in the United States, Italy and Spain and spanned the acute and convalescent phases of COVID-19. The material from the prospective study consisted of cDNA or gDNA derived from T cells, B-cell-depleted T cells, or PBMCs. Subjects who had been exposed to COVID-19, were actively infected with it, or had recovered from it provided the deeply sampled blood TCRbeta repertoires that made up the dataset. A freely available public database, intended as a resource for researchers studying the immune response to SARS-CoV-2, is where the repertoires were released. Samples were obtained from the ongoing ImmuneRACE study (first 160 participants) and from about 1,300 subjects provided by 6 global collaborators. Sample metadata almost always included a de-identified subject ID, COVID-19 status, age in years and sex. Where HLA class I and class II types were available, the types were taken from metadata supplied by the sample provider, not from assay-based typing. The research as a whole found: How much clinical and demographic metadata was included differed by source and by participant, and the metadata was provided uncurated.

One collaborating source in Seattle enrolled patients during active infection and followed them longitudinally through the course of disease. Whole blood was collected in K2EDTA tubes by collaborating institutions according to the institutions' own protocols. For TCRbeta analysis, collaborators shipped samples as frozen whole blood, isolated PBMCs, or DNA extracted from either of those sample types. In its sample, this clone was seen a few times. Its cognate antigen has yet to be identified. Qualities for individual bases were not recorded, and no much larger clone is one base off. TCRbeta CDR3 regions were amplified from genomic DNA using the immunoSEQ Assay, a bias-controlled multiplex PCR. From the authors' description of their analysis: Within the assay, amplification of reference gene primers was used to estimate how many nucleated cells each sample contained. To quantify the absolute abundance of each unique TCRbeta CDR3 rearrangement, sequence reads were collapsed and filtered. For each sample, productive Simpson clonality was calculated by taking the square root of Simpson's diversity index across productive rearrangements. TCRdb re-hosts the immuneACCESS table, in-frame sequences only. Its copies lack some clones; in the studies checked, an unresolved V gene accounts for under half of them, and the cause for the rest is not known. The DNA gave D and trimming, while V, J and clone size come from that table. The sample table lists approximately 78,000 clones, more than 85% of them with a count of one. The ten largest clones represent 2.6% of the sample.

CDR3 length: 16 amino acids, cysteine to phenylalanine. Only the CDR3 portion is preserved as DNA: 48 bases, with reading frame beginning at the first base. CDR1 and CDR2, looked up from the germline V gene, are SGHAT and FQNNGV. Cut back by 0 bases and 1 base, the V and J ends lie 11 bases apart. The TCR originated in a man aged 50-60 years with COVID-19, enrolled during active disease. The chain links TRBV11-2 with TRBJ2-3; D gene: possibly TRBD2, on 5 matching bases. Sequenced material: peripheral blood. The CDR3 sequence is CASSLDRNSGTDTQYF. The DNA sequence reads TGTGCCAGCAGCTTAGATCGAAATAGCGGCACAGATACGCAGTATTTT.